This T cell receptor (beta chain) was recovered during a study of beta chain features in type 1 diabetes. General study results and limits: In all four CD4+ subsets, TCRB CDR3 length was significantly, moderately reduced in type 1 diabetes. High TCR expression in some cells could lead to their over-representation in cDNA sequencing. Insertions at VDJ junctions were less frequent in type 1 diabetes patients. These patients also deleted more nucleotides at the same junctions. Any HLA effect on TCRB rearrangement was left unresolved by small sub-analyses.

Per germline, CDR1 SGHDT and CDR2 YYEEEE. Trimming removed 2 bases from V and 4 bases from J, with 9 bases in between. The CDR3 length is 13 residues. Expressed TCRB transcripts were sequenced, since all the RNA that had been isolated was reverse transcribed. About a million reads per sample were averaged for stem cell-like memory samples. Produced via immunoSEQ multiplex PCR; TCRdb's table is partial and in-frame only. The sample consists of 20,000 to 25,000 clones, about 50% of them appearing once. Comment on this clone: What it binds is not known.

This rearrangement joins TRBV5-6 to TRBJ1-1; D perhaps matches TRBD1 (6 bases). The receptor was isolated from a man aged 18-30 years with type 1 diabetes. The material sequenced was stem cell memory CD4+ T cells from blood. CDR3 region: CASSLGGPTEAFF. The CDR3 coding sequence is TGTGCCAGCAGCTTAGGGGGACCCACTGAAGCTTTCTTT.